This TCR beta chain originates from a study of post-analysis software for immune sequencing data. Overall study findings and caveats: Roughly five TRBV segments were significantly more frequent in patients than in controls. TRBV5-6, TRBV5-1 and TRBV20-1 were among these segments.

The CDR3 is 13 residues long. The V gene lost 0 bases and the J gene lost 8 bases, with 10 bases spanning the gap. Germline CDR1 and CDR2: LNHNV and YYDKDF (reference sequence). The sample holds a few counts of this clonotype. Its antigen remains unidentified. Included in the TCR beta cDNA libraries were unique molecular identifiers. Each CDR3 protein gets one entry after TCRdb re-called the PCR reads with MiXCR. The repertoire holds about 820,000 distinct CDR3 sequences, with approximately 53% as singletons. This TCR was sampled from a girl between 5 and 17 years old with multiple sclerosis. Source material: blood. The rearrangement uses TRBV15 and TRBJ1-1; D remains ambiguous. CDR3 DNA sequence: TGTGCCACCAGCAGAGATTCGTTGGGGGAAGCTTTCTTT. Amino acids: CATSRDSLGEAFF.